This T cell receptor (beta chain) was profiled in a study of blood T cell repertoires in COVID-19. Authors' methods: Scientists estimated how many nucleated cells there were by amplifying reference gene primers. TCRdb's table, derived via immunoSEQ multiplex PCR, lists solely in-frame clones and lacks some. From that table come the V and J calls and clone size; the DNA was used to work out D and trimming. The sample has approximately 240,000 clones, just under 85% seen once. The CDR3 has 14 amino acids. V dropped 0 bases and J dropped 2 bases, with 9 bases sitting between them. CDR1 is SGHRS, CDR2 YFSETQ, per germline. Participants were aged roughly 18 to 90 years from more than 20 US areas. This clone appeared a few times.

Specimen: PBMCs or T cells enriched from blood (not recorded which). The receptor was derived from a woman in her forties with acute COVID-19. This chain connects TRBV5-1 to TRBJ2-7; possible D gene TRBD2, 6 bases. This CDR3 reads CASSLDGGTYEQYF. The DNA for the CDR3 is TGCGCCAGCAGCTTGGATGGAGGGACCTACGAGCAGTACTTC. The full variable domain, with the rest looked up from reference TRBV5-1 and TRBJ2-7, is KAGVTQTPRYLIKTRGQQVTLSCSPISGHRSVSWYQQTPGQGLQFLFEYFSETQRNKGNFPGRFSGRQFSNSRSEMNVSTLELGDSALYLCASSLDGGTYEQYFGPGTRLTVT.